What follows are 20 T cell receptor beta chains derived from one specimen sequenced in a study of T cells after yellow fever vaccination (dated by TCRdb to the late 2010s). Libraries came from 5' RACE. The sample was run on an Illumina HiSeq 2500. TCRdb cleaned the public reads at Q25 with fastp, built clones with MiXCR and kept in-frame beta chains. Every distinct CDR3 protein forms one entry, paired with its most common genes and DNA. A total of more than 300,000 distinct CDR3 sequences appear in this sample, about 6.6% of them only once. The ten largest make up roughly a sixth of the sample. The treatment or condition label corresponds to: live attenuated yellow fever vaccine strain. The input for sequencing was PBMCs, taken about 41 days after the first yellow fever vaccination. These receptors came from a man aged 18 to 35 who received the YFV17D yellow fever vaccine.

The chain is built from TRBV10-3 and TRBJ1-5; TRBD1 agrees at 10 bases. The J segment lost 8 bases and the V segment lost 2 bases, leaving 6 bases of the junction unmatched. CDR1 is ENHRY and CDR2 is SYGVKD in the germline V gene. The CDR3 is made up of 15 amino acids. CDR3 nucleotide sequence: TGTGCCATCAGTGAGAGGGGGACAGGGGTTGAGCCCCAGCATTTT. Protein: CAISERGTGVEPQHF.

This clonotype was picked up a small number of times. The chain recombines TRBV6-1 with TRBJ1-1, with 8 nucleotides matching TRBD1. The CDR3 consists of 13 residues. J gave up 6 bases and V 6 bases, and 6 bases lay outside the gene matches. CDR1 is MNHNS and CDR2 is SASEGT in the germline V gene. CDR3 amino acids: CASSPWTGSEAFF. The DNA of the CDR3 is TGTGCCAGCAGCCCCTGGACAGGGTCTGAAGCTTTCTTT.

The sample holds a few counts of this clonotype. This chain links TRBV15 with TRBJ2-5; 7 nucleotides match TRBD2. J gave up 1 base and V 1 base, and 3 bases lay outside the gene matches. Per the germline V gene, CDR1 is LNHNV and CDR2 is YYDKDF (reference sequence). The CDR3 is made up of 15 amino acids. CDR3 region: CATSRVSSGQETQYF. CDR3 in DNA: TGTGCCACCAGCAGAGTGTCTAGCGGCCAAGAGACCCAGTACTTC.

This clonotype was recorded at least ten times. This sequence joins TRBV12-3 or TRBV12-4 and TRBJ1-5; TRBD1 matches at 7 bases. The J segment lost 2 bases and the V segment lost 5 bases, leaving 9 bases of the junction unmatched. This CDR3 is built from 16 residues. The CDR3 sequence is CASSRTGGLGNQPQHF. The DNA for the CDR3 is TGTGCCAGCAGTCGGACAGGCGGCTTGGGCAATCAGCCCCAGCATTTT.

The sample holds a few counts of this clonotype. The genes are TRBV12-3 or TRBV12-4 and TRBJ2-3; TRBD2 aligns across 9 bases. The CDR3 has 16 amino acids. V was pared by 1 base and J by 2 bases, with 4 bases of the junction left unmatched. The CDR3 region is CASSLGGGGATDTQYF. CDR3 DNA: TGTGCCAGCAGTTTAGGAGGCGGGGGGGCCACAGATACGCAGTATTTT.

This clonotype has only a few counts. The CDR3 region has the DNA TGCAGTGCTGCCCCTGGACTAGCGGGGGGAAGCTACACCGGGGAGCTGTTTTTT. Translated, it gives CSAAPGLAGGSYTGELFF. The chain combines TRBV20-1 with TRBJ2-2; TRBD2 agrees at 14 bases. The CDR3 runs to 18 residues. Germline CDR1 reads DFQATT; CDR2 reads SNEGSKA (reference sequence). After removal of 5 bases from V and 3 bases from J, the junction contained 11 bases not matched to a gene.

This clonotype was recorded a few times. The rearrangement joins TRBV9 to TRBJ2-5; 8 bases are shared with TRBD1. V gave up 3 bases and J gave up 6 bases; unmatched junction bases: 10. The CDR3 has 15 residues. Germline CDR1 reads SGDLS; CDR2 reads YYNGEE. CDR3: CASSAPGQGGKTQYF. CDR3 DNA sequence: TGTGCCAGCAGCGCACCTGGACAGGGTGGGAAGACCCAGTACTTC. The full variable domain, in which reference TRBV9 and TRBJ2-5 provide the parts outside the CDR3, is DSGVTQTPKHLITATGQRVTLRCSPRSGDLSVYWYQQSLDQGLQFLIQYYNGEERAKGNILERFSAQQFPDLHSELNLSSLELGDSALYFCASSAPGQGGKTQYFGPGTRLLVL.

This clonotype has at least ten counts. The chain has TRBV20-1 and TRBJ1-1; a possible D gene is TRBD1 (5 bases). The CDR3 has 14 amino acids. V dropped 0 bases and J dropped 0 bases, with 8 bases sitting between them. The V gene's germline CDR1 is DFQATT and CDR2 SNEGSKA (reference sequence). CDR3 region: CSARDRRVNTEAFF. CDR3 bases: TGCAGTGCTAGAGATCGCAGGGTGAACACTGAAGCTTTCTTT.

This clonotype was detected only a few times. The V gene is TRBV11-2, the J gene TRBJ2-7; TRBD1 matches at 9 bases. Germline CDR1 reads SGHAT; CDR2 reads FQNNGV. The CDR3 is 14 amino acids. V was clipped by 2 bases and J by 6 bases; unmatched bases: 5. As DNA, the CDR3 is TGTGCCAGCAGCTTATGGGGACAGGGTCTCGAGCAGTACTTC. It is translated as CASSLWGQGLEQYF.

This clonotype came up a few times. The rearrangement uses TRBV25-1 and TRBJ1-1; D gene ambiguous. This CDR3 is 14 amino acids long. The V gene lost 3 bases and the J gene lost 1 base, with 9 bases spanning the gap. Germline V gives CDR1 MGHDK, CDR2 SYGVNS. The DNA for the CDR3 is TGTGCCAGCAGTGAGTCCTGGGGGAACACTGAAGCTTTCTTT. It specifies CASSESWGNTEAFF.

DNA of the CDR3: TGTGCCAGCAGCTCGAACGAAGAGACCCAGTACTTC. Translating it yields CASSSNEETQYF. This chain connects TRBV11-2 to TRBJ2-5, with unresolved D. The CDR3 is made up of 12 amino acids. The V gene lost 4 bases and the J gene lost 3 bases, with 6 bases spanning the gap. From germline, CDR1 is SGHAT and CDR2 FQNNGV.

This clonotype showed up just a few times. CDR3 sequence (DNA): TGTGCCAGCAGCCCTCGACAGGGGGTAGGAGACATTCAGTACTTC. It is translated as CASSPRQGVGDIQYF. This chain connects TRBV9 to TRBJ2-4; TRBD1 aligns across 9 bases. The germline V gene has CDR1 SGDLS and CDR2 YYNGEE. Trimming removed 4 bases from V and 8 bases from J; junction bases left unmatched: 10. The length of the CDR3 is 15 residues. Drawing the rest from reference TRBV9 and TRBJ2-4, the complete variable domain is DSGVTQTPKHLITATGQRVTLRCSPRSGDLSVYWYQQSLDQGLQFLIQYYNGEERAKGNILERFSAQQFPDLHSELNLSSLELGDSALYFCASSPRQGVGDIQYFGAGTRLSVL.

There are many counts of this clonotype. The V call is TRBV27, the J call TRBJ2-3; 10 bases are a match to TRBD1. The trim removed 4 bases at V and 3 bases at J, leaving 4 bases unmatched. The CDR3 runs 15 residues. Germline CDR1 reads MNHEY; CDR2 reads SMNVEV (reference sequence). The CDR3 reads CASSWTGGRTDTQYF. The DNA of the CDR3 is TGTGCCAGCAGTTGGACAGGGGGACGGACAGATACGCAGTATTTT.

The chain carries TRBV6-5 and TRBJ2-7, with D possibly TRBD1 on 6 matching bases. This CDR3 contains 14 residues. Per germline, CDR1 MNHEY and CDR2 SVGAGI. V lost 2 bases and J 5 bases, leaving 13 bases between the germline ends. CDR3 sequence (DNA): TGTGCCAGCAGTTACACAGGGTTATCCAACGAGCAGTACGTC. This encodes CASSYTGLSNEQYV.

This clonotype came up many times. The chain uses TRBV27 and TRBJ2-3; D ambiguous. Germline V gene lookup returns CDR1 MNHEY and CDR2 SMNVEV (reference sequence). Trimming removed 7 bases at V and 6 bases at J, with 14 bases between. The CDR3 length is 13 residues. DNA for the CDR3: TGTGCCAGCATAGCCCCCTCGTGGGATACGCAGTATTTT. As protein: CASIAPSWDTQYF.

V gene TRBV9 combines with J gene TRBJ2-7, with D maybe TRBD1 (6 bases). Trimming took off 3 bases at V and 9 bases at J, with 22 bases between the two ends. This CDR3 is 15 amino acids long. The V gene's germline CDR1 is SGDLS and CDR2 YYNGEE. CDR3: CASSAGAVSSLGQYF. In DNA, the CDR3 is TGTGCCAGCAGCGCAGGGGCCGTTTCATCCCTGGGGCAGTACTTC. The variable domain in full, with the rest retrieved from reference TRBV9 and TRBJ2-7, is DSGVTQTPKHLITATGQRVTLRCSPRSGDLSVYWYQQSLDQGLQFLIQYYNGEERAKGNILERFSAQQFPDLHSELNLSSLELGDSALYFCASSAGAVSSLGQYFGPGTRLTVT.

This CDR3 reads CAISTGDRYGYTF. DNA of the CDR3: TGTGCCATCAGTACAGGGGACCGCTATGGCTACACCTTC. This chain connects TRBV10-3 to TRBJ1-2, with 7 bases lining up with TRBD1. Germline CDR1 ENHRY, CDR2 SYGVKD. The CDR3 contains 13 residues. V was clipped by 5 bases and J by 4 bases; unmatched bases: 4.

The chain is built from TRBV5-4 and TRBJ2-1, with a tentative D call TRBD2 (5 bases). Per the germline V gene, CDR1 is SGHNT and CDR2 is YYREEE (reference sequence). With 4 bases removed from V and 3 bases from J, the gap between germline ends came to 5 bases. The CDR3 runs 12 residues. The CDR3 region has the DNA TGTGCCAGCAGCCGGGACTACAATGAGCAGTTCTTC. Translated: CASSRDYNEQFF.

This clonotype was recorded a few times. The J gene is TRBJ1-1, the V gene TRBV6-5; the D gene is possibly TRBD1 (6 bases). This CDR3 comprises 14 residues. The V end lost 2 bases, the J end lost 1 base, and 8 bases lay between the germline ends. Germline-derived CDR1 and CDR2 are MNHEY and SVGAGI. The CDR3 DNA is TGTGCCAGCAGTTACAGGACAGCGAACACTGAAGCTTTCTTT. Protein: CASSYRTANTEAFF.

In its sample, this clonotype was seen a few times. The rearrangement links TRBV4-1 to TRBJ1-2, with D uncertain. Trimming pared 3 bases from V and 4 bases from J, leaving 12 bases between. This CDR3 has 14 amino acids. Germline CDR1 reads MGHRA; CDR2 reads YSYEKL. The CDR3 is CASSHPGSGYGYTF. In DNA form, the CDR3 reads TGCGCCAGCAGCCACCCGGGTTCCGGCTATGGCTACACCTTC.